This TCR beta chain was identified during a study of blood T cells in healthy people across ages. The length of the CDR3 is 17 residues. Trimming removed 5 bases at V and 2 bases at J, with 18 bases between. The germline gives CDR1 PRHDT, CDR2 FYEKMQ (reference sequence). Study findings and constraints: Donor CMV status, an unknown factor, possibly confounded changes in expanded clonotypes. It was found that TCR beta diversity correlated strongly with the percentage of naive T cells.

This clonotype was counted many times. As yet, its antigen is unknown. Individuals who donated were healthy Caucasians from Russia aged 6 to 90. Primers used in a second PCR of roughly 6 to 12 cycles were a sample-barcoded 5' primer and a J-beta primer mix. From the 5' RACE reads, TCRdb called clonotypes with MiXCR, one entry per CDR3 protein. The top ten hold around 23% of the sample, which has under 750,000 distinct CDR3 sequences, more than 45% seen once. The source of this sequence is an elderly man in good health. The specimen was blood. The V and J genes are TRBV13 and TRBJ1-4; weak D call: TRBD1 (6 bases). CDR3 sequence (DNA): TGTGCCAGCAGCCGTGGTTCAGGGGCGCCTACTAATGAAAAACTGTTTTTT. This translates into CASSRGSGAPTNEKLFF.